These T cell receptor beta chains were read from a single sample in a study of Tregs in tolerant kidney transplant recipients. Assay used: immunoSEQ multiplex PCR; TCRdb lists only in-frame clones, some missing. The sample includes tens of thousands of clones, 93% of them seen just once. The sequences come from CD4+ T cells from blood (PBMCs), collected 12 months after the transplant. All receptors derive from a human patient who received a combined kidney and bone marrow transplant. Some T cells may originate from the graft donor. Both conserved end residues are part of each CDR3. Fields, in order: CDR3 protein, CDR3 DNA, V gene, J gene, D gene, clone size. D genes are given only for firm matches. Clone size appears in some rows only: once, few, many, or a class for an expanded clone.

CAWTALWDTAYGYTF	TGTGCCTGGACGGCATTATGGGACACAGCCTATGGCTACACCTTC	TRBV30	TRBJ1-2	NA	NA
CASSVSVRPSGRSTDTQYF	TGTGCCAGCAGCGTTTCTGTGAGGCCTAGCGGGAGGAGCACAGATACGCAGTATTTT	TRBV9	TRBJ2-3	TRBD2	NA
CASSLVHGLAGLSSYEQYF	TGTGCCAGCAGCTTAGTGCATGGGCTAGCGGGACTAAGCTCCTACGAGCAGTACTTC	TRBV7-2	TRBJ2-7	TRBD2	NA
CASSLSGANVLTF	TGTGCCAGCAGCCTATCTGGGGCCAACGTCCTGACTTTC	TRBV11-3	TRBJ2-6	NA	NA
CASSLVRTGKVSPLHF	TGCGCCAGCAGCTTGGTACGGACAGGGAAAGTTTCACCCCTCCACTTT	TRBV5-1	TRBJ1-6	TRBD1	NA
CASSLPIQGRARTDTQYF	TGTGCCAGCAGCTTACCGATCCAGGGTAGGGCACGGACAGATACGCAGTATTTT	TRBV7-9	TRBJ2-3	NA	NA
CAWSPIDRELFF	TGTGCCTGGAGCCCTATCGACAGGGAGCTGTTTTTT	TRBV30	TRBJ2-2	NA	NA
CASSPKPGQGSSYEQYF	TGTGCCAGCAGCCCAAAACCGGGACAGGGAAGCTCCTACGAGCAGTACTTC	TRBV11-2	TRBJ2-7	TRBD1	NA
CASRTGGNQPQHF	TGTGCCAGCAGAACAGGGGGCAATCAGCCCCAGCATTTT	TRBV6-6	TRBJ1-5	TRBD1	NA
CASSLTRTDNEQFF	TGTGCCAGCAGCTTAACGAGGACAGACAATGAGCAGTTCTTC	TRBV7-3	TRBJ2-1	NA	few
CASSQTGDYEQYF	TGTGCCAGCAGTCAGACAGGGGACTACGAGCAGTACTTC	TRBV14	TRBJ2-7	TRBD1	once
CASSLTGSGNEQFF	TGTGCCAGCAGTCTCACAGGGTCGGGTAATGAGCAGTTCTTC	TRBV6-4	TRBJ2-1	NA	once
CAWSVLSGNTIYF	TGTGCCTGGAGTGTCCTCTCTGGAAACACCATATATTTT	TRBV30	TRBJ1-3	NA	NA
CASSPRGTYEQYF	TGTGCCAGCTCACCACGGGGCACCTACGAGCAGTACTTC	TRBV18	TRBJ2-7	NA	NA
CASSLTGGYITEAFF	TGTGCCAGCAGCTTAACAGGGGGCTACATCACTGAAGCTTTCTTT	TRBV7-9	TRBJ1-1	TRBD1	NA
CASSGGQPYSNQPQHF	TGTGCCAGCAGTGGGGGACAGCCGTATAGCAATCAGCCCCAGCATTTT	TRBV6-1	TRBJ1-5	TRBD1	NA
CASSSGLAGYNEQFF	TGTGCCAGCAGTTCGGGACTAGCGGGCTACAATGAGCAGTTCTTC	TRBV11-2	TRBJ2-1	TRBD2	NA
CASSSLPGGQETQYF	TGTGCCAGCAGTTCCTTACCGGGGGGACAAGAGACCCAGTACTTC	TRBV27	TRBJ2-5	TRBD2	NA
CASSGSLLGQGYQPQHF	TGTGCCAGCAGTGGTAGCCTGTTGGGACAGGGATATCAGCCCCAGCATTTT	TRBV2	TRBJ1-5	TRBD1	NA
CATSRASGRDYNEQFF	TGTGCCACCAGCAGAGCCAGCGGGAGGGATTACAATGAGCAGTTCTTC	TRBV15	TRBJ2-1	TRBD2	NA
CASSFGGGTDTQYF	TGTGCCAGCAGCTTTGGCGGGGGCACAGATACGCAGTATTTT	TRBV7-9	TRBJ2-3	NA	NA
CASSRGFDGYTF	TGTGCCAGCAGCAGGGGTTTTGATGGCTACACCTTC	TRBV9	TRBJ1-2	NA	once
CASSSGTGDTEAFF	TGCGCCAGCAGCAGCGGGACAGGGGACACTGAAGCTTTCTTT	TRBV5-1	TRBJ1-1	TRBD1	NA
CASSPEGGRAKNIQYF	TGTGCCAGCAGCCCCGAGGGGGGGAGAGCCAAAAACATTCAGTACTTC	TRBV9	TRBJ2-4	NA	NA